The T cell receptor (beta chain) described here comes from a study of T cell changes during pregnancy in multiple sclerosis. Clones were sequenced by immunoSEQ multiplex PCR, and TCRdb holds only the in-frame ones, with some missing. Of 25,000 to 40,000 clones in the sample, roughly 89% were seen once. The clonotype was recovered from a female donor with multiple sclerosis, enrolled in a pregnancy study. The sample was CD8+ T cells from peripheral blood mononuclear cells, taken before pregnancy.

CDR3: CASSYRREGEKLFF. Written as DNA, the CDR3 is TGTGCCAGCAGTTACCGTAGGGAGGGTGAAAAACTGTTTTTT. The J gene is TRBJ1-4, the V gene TRBV6-6; D call uncertain. The CDR3 extends over 14 amino acids. Germline values: CDR1 MNHNY, CDR2 SVGAGI (reference sequence). V gave up 2 bases and J gave up 7 bases, with 11 bases separating them.